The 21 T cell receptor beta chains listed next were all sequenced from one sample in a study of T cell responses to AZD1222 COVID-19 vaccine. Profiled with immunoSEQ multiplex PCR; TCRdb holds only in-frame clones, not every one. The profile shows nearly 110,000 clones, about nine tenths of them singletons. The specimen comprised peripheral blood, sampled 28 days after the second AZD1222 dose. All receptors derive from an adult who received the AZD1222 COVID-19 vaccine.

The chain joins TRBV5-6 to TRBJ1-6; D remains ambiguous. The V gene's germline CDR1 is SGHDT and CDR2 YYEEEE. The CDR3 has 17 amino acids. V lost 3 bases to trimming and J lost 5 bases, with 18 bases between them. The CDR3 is CASSSDLEGRNNSPLHF. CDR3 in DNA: TGTGCCAGCAGCTCCGACCTCGAGGGAAGGAATAATTCACCCCTCCACTTT.

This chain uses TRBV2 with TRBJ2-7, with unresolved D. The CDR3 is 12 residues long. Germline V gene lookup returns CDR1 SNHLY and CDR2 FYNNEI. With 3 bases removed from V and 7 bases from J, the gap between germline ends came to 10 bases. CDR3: CASSDGLSEQYF. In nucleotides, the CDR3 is TGTGCCAGCAGTGACGGTCTCTCGGAGCAGTACTTC. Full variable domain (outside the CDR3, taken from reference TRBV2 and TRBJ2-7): EPEVTQTPSHQVTQMGQEVILRCVPISNHLYFYWYRQILGQKVEFLVSFYNNEISEKSEIFDDQFSVERPDGSNFTLKIRSTKLEDSAMYFCASSDGLSEQYFGPGTRLTVT.

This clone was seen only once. Here the CDR3 DNA reads TGCAGCGTTGAAGCGGGACGACAAGGGGCTTTCTTT. Its protein is CSVEAGRQGAFF. The rearrangement links TRBV29-1 to TRBJ1-1; tentative D call: TRBD1 (5 bases). Looked up from germline, CDR1 is SQVTM and CDR2 is ANQGSEA. V was pared by 1 base and J by 11 bases, with 14 bases between. The CDR3 covers 12 residues. The whole variable domain, remainder taken from reference TRBV29-1 and TRBJ1-1, is SAVISQKPSRDICQRGTSLTIQCQVDSQVTMMFWYRQQPGQSLTLIATANQGSEATYESGFVIDKFPISRPNLTFSTLTVSNMSPEDSSIYLCSVEAGRQGAFFGQGTRLTVV.

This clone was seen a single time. Here the CDR3 DNA reads TGTGCCAGCAGCTTATTCGGGGGGGATAATTCACCCCTCCACTTT. It is translated as CASSLFGGDNSPLHF. This chain links TRBV7-9 with TRBJ1-6; D is possibly TRBD1 (5 bases). The CDR3 runs to 15 residues. Germline CDR1 is SEHNR and CDR2 is FQNEAQ (reference sequence). Trimming shortened V by 2 bases and J by 5 bases, and 10 bases separated the two germline ends.

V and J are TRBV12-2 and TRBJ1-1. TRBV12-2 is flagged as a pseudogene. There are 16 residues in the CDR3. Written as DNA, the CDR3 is TGTGCAAGTCGCAATCCGGGACGACCTCAGGGCACTGAAGCTTTCTTT. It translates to CASRNPGRPQGTEAFF.

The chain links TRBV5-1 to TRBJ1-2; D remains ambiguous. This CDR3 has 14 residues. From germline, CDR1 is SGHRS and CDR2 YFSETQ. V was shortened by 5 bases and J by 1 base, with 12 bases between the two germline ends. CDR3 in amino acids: CASRNDGFNYGYTF. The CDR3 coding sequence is TGCGCCAGCAGAAATGACGGATTTAACTATGGCTACACCTTC.

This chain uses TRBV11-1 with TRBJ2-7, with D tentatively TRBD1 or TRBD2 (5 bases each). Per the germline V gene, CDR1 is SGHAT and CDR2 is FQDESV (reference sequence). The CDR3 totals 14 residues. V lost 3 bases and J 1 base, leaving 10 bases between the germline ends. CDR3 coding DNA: TGTGCCAGCAGCTTGGGGACGGGGTCCTACGAGCAGTACTTC. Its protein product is CASSLGTGSYEQYF. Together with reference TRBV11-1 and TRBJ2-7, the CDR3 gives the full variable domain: EAEVAQSPRYKITEKSQAVAFWCDPISGHATLYWYRQILGQGPELLVQFQDESVVDDSQLPKDRFSAERLKGVDSTLKIQPAELGDSAMYLCASSLGTGSYEQYFGPGTRLTVT.

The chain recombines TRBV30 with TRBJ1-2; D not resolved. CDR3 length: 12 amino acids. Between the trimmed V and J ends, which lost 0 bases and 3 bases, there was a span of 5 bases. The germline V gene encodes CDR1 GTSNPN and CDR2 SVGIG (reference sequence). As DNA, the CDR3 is TGTGCCTGGAGTGTAACCGACTATGGCTACACCTTC. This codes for CAWSVTDYGYTF.

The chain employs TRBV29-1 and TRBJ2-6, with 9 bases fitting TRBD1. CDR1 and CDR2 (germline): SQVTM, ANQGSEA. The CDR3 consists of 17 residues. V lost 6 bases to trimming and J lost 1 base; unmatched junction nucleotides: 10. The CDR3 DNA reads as TGCAGCGTCCGAGGAGGGACAGGGCTTTCTGGGGCCAACGTCCTGACTTTC. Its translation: CSVRGGTGLSGANVLTF.

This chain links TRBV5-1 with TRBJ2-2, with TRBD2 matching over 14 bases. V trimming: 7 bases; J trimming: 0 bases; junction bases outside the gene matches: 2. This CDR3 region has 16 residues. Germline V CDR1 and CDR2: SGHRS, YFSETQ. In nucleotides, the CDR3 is TGCGCCAGCGGGACTAGCGGGGGACCGAACACCGGGGAGCTGTTTTTT. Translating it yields CASGTSGGPNTGELFF.

DNA for the CDR3: TGTGCCAGCAGCTTAGGGACATCACCTCGATCACCCCTCCACTTT. Encoded protein: CASSLGTSPRSPLHF. J is TRBJ1-6 and V is TRBV7-9; TRBD1 might be the D (5 bases). With 1 base removed from V and 10 bases from J, the gap between germline ends came to 14 bases. Germline CDR1 SEHNR, CDR2 FQNEAQ (reference sequence). This CDR3 comprises 15 residues.

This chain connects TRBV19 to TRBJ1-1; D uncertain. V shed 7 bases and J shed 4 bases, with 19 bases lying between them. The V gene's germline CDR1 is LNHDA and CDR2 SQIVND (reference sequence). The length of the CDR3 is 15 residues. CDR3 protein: CASTRGQVLGTEAFF. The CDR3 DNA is TGTGCCAGTACCCGAGGCCAGGTGTTAGGCACTGAAGCTTTCTTT.

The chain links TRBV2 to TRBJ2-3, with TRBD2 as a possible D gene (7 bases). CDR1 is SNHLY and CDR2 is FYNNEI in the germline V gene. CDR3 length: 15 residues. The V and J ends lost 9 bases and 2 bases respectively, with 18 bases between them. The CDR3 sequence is CARNREGRHTDTQYF. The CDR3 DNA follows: TGTGCCAGAAACAGGGAGGGACGGCACACAGATACGCAGTATTTT.

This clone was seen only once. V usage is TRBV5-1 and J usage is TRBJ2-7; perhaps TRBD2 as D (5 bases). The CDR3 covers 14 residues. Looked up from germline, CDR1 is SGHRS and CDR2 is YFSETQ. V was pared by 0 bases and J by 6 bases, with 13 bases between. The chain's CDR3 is CASSLAGVVGEQYF. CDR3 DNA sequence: TGCGCCAGCAGCTTGGCCGGGGTAGTAGGCGAGCAGTACTTC.

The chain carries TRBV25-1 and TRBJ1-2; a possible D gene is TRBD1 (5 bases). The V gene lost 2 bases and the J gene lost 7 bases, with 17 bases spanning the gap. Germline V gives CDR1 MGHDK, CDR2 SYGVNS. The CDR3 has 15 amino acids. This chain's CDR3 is CASSERGSGIIGYTF. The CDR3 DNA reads TGTGCCAGCAGTGAAAGAGGGTCAGGGATCATTGGCTACACCTTC.

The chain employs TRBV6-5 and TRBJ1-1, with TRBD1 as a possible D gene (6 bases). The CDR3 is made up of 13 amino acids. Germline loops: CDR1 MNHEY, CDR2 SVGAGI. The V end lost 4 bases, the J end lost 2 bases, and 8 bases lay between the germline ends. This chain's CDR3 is CASSLQGNTEAFF. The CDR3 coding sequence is TGTGCCAGCAGTTTACAGGGTAACACTGAAGCTTTCTTT.

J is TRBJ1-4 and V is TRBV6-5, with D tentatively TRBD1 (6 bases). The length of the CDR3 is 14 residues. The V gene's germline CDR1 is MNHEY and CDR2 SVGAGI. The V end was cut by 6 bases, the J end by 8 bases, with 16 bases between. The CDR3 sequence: CASRHPGANEKLFF. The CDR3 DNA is TGTGCCAGCAGACACCCAGGGGCAAACGAAAAACTGTTTTTT.

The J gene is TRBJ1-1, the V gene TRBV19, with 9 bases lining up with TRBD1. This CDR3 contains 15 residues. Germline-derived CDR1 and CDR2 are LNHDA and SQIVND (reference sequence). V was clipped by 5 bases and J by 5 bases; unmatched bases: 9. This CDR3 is CASSWKQGAVTEAFF. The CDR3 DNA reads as TGTGCCAGTAGTTGGAAACAGGGGGCTGTAACTGAAGCTTTCTTT. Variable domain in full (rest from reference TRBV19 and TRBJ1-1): DGGITQSPKYLFRKEGQNVTLSCEQNLNHDAMYWYRQDPGQGLRLIYYSQIVNDFQKGDIAEGYSVSREKKESFPLTVTSAQKNPTAFYLCASSWKQGAVTEAFFGQGTRLTVV.

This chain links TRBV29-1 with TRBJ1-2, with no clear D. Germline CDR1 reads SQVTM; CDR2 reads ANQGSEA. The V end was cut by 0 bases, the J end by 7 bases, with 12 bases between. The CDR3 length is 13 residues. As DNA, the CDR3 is TGCAGCGTTGAAGATGGGGAGTCCTTTGGCTACACCTTC. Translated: CSVEDGESFGYTF.

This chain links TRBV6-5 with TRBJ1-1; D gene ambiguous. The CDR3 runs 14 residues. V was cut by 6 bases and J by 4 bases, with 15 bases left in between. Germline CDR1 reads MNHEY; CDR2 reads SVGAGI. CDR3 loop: CASSSSGSSTEAFF. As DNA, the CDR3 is TGTGCCAGCAGCTCGTCGGGAAGTAGCACTGAAGCTTTCTTT.

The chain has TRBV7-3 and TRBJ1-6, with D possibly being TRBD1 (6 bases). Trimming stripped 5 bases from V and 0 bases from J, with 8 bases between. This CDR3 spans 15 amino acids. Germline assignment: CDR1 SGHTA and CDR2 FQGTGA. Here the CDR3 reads CASSKQGSYNSPLHF. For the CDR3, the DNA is TGTGCCAGCAGCAAACAGGGCTCCTATAATTCACCCCTCCACTTT.